This T cell receptor (beta chain) was profiled in a study of blood T cell repertoires in COVID-19. Study-wide background: Collection of acute and convalescent COVID-19 samples took place in the United States, Italy and Spain. PBMCs, B-cell-depleted T cells, or T cells provided the cDNA or gDNA that made up the material.

Enrolment of Seattle patients took place during active infection, and they were followed longitudinally. Assay used: immunoSEQ multiplex PCR; TCRdb lists only in-frame clones, some missing. This sample has about 310,000 clones, with 90% found just once. The CDR3 spans 15 residues. The germline CDR1 and CDR2 sequences are SGHAT and FQNNGV. Trimming left V 5 bases short and J 6 bases short, with 17 bases between. This receptor was taken from a woman aged 40 to 49 with COVID-19, enrolled during active disease. The sample consisted of peripheral blood. The J gene is TRBJ2-1, the V gene TRBV11-2; TRBD2 might be the D (6 bases). The CDR3 DNA follows: TGTGCCAGCAGCAACACCAACACCGGGAGCAATGAGCAGTTCTTC. Amino acids: CASSNTNTGSNEQFF.